In its sample, the clone carrying this T cell receptor beta chain was seen many times. TCRdb recomputed calls from the RT-PCR reads with MiXCR, one row per CDR3 protein. The sample includes about 700,000 distinct CDR3 sequences, approximately 14% of them seen just once. This CDR3 comprises 17 residues. Losses at the gene ends were 2 bases for V and 2 bases for J; bases not matched to a gene: 8. The germline CDR1 and CDR2 sequences are MNHNY and SVGAGI (reference sequence). The chain combines TRBV6-6 with TRBJ2-7, with TRBD2 matching 11 bases. The sample taken for sequencing was memory CD4+ T cells from blood. The sequence came from a female donor in good health, serving as a healthy control. The CDR3 sequence is CASSYASGGHDPYEQYF. CDR3 bases: TGTGCCAGCAGTTACGCTAGCGGGGGGCACGACCCCTACGAGCAGTACTTC.